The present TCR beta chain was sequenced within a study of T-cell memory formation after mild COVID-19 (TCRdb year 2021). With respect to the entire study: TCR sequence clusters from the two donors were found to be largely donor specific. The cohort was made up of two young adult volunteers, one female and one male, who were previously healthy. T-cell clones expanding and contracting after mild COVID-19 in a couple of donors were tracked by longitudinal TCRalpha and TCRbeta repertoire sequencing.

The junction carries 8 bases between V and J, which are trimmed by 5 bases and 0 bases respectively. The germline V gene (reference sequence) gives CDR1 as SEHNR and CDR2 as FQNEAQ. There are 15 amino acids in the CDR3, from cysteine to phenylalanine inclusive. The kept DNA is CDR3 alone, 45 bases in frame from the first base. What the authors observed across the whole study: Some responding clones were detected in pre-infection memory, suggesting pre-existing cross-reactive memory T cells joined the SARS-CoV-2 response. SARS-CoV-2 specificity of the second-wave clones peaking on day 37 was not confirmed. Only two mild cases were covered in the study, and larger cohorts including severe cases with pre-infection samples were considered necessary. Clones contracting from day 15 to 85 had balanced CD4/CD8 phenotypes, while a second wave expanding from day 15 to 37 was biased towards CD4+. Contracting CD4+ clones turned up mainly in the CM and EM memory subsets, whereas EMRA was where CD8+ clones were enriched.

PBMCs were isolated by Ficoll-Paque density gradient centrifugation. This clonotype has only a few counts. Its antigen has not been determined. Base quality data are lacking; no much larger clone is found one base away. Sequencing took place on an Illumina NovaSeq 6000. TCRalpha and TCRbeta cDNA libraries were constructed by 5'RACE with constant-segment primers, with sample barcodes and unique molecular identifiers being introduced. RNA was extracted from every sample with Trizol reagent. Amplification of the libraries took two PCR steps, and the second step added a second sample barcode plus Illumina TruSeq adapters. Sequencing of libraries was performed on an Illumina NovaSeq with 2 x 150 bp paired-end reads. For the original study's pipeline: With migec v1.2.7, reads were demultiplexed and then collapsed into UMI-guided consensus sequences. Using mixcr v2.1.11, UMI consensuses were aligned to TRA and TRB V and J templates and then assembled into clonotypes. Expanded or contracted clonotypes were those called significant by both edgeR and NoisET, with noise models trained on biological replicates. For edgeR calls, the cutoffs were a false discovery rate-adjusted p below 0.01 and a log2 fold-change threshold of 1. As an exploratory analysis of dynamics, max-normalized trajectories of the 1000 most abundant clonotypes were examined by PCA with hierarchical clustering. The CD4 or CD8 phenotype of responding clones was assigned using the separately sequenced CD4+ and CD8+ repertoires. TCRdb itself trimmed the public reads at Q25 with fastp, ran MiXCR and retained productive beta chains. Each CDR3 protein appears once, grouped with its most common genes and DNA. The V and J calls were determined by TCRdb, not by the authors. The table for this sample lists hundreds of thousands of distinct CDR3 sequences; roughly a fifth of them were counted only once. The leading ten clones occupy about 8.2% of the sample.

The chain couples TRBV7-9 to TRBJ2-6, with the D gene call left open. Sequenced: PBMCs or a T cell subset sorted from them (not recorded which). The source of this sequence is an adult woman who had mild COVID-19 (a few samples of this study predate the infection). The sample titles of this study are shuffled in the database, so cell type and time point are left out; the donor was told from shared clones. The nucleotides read TGTGCCAGCAGCCCCCTGCTCTCTGGGGCCAACGTCCTGACTTTC. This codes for CASSPLLSGANVLTF.